Sequencing of this T cell receptor (beta chain) was carried out in a study of blood T cell repertoires in COVID-19. Overall study: The samples span acute and convalescent COVID-19 from the United States, Italy and Spain. From T cells, B-cell-depleted T cells, or PBMCs came the material, which was cDNA or gDNA.

Between the trimmed V and J ends, which lost 3 bases and 11 bases, there was a span of 13 bases. The CDR3 has 12 amino acids. The V gene's germline CDR1 is LGHDT and CDR2 YNNKEL (reference sequence). Original methodology: Amplification with reference gene primers provided the estimates of nucleated cell counts. Clones were sequenced by immunoSEQ multiplex PCR, and TCRdb holds only the in-frame ones, with some missing. For V, J and clone size, that table is used; D and trimming come from the DNA. The table shows tens of thousands of clones, with around 79% occurring only once. The clonotype was recovered from a man of 80 years or more with acute or convalescent COVID-19. Sequencing was performed on peripheral blood. The V gene is TRBV3-1 (or the pseudogene TRBV3-2), the J gene TRBJ1-1; D not certain. The CDR3, as DNA: TGTGCCAGCAGCCACTTAAGAACACAGGCTTTCTTT. This codes for CASSHLRTQAFF.